A single count supports the clone carrying this T cell receptor beta chain. The record originates from a study of blood T cell repertoires in COVID-19. Study-wide background: Collection of acute and convalescent COVID-19 samples took place in the United States, Italy and Spain. Sources were T cells, B-cell-depleted T cells, or PBMCs; the material itself was cDNA or gDNA.

How the authors handled the data: By means of reference gene primer amplification, nucleated cell counts were estimated. Some clones are missing from TCRdb's copy, which holds only in-frame ones; the method was immunoSEQ multiplex PCR. The V and J calls and clone size come from that table; D and trimming were worked out from the DNA. The data contain more than 100,000 clones, approximately 86% of them singletons. CDR3 length equals 16 residues. The V and J ends lost 9 bases and 3 bases, in that order; junction bases with no gene match: 13. Source material: peripheral blood. The clonotype was recovered from a woman in her 50s with active or convalescent COVID-19. This chain connects TRBV23-1 to TRBJ1-1; TRBD1 agrees at 10 bases. TRBV23-1 falls under the ORF class, with uncertain function. The CDR3 region has the DNA TGCGCCAGAGGTTGGACAGGGGGTTCGCTTTACACTGAAGCTTTCTTT. Translating it yields CARGWTGGSLYTEAFF.